Sequencing of this T cell receptor (beta chain) was carried out in a study of shared clonotypes between healthy human individuals. Study outcomes and limitations: Shared across four donors were roughly 4.8% of the naive CD4 clonotypes. Compared with clonotypes that all four donors shared, non-shared clonotypes had lower generation probabilities.

About this clone: As yet, its antigen is unknown.

From germline, CDR1 is MDHEN and CDR2 SYDVKM. The CDR3 loop spans 15 amino acids. Between the trimmed V and J ends, which lost 4 bases and 8 bases, there was a span of 18 bases. The run depth of the assay was deep. Produced via immunoSEQ multiplex PCR; TCRdb's table is partial and in-frame only. The table lists approximately 330,000 clones, around 67% of them singletons. This sequence was found in a man under 40 in good health. Sequencing was carried out using memory CD4+ T cells sorted from blood. Specified subset: CD45RA-negative fraction. J is TRBJ1-3 and V is TRBV28; possibly TRBD1 for D (5 bases). CDR3 coding DNA: TGTGCCAGCAGTTCCGTTGGGGTAGAAGGGGACACCATATATTTT. Its translation: CASSSVGVEGDTIYF.